Listed here is a single TCR beta chain. Its antigen is currently unknown. This sample is drawn from a study of T cells after yellow fever vaccination. Study in general: Preparation of the low-cell-number fractions used SMART-Seq v4 Ultra Low Input.

Whole-study findings and limits: Contamination by abundant bulk-population clonotypes could be present in FACS-sorted repertoires. Once the booster was given, most primary-vaccination clones reappeared, at 95% to 97% for CD4 and over 75% for CD8.

TCRdb re-derived calls from the 5' RACE reads in MiXCR, one entry per CDR3 protein. The sample lists around 340,000 distinct CDR3 sequences, around 13% occurring once. Germline V gives CDR1 SGHDT, CDR2 YYEEEE. V gave up 2 bases and J gave up 5 bases, with 13 bases separating them. The CDR3 is 14 amino acids. The input for sequencing was CD4+ T cells sorted from PBMCs, taken 15 days after the yellow fever booster vaccination. This TCR was recovered from a man aged 18 to 30 who received the YFV17D yellow fever vaccine. V and J are TRBV5-6 and TRBJ2-5; weak D call: TRBD2 (7 bases). CDR3 region: CASSLRGARETQYF. CDR3 sequence (DNA): TGTGCCAGCAGCTTACGGGGGGCGCGGGAGACCCAGTACTTC.